Listed below are T cell receptor beta chains from one sample, sequenced in a study of shared clonotypes between healthy human individuals. Sequencing used immunoSEQ multiplex PCR; TCRdb keeps in-frame clones, though not all of them. This table holds 850,000 to 1,100,000 clones, about 80% found once. The sequenced sample consisted of memory CD4+ T cells from PBMCs. Receptors were obtained from a man aged 18 to 30 in good health. Some clones in this sample may be carry-over from other donors' samples. CDR3s include the opening cysteine and the closing phenylalanine or tryptophan.

V gene | CDR3 protein
TRBV10-3 | CAIRPGQDTDTQYF
TRBV11-3 | CASSLGRDSYEQFF
TRBV7-3 | CASGGQRAGHEQFF
TRBV4-3 | CASSQDPAVLGEQYF
TRBV2 | CASSGATEAFF
TRBV2 | CARTGTGSSGYTF
TRBV7-2 | CASSLVGGTSTDTQYF
TRBV7-6 | CASRLGSLETQYF
TRBV2 | CASSEVGGRGTNEQFF
TRBV2 | CASSDEGGRNQPQHF
TRBV28 | CASCPGQGSAGELFF
TRBV5-4 | CASSSGGAGTSYEQYF
TRBV7-6 | CASSSSPSGRVGDTQYF
TRBV18 | CASSPRGIEAFF
TRBV7-3 | CASSSSPDGRRFF
TRBV7-6 | CASSPQGKGGNYGYTF
TRBV5-5 | CASSLGGGENTEAFF
TRBV28 | CASIPGTARYNEQFF
TRBV7-3 | CASSQTSGSIYEQFF
TRBV5-1 | CASSPRELYTEAFF
TRBV5-4 | CASSLREHQETQYF
TRBV27 | CASSSAQGGYGYTF
TRBV5-4 | CASSSGTGPRSYEQYF
TRBV27 | CASTNREGGHEQYF
TRBV5-1 | CASSLVRPSTDTQYF
TRBV29-1 | CSVEGGGDTQYF
TRBV19 | CASSILTELHYGYTF
TRBV29-1 | CSAQTAYSNQPQHF
TRBV5-1 | CASSLRGSGTEAFF
TRBV28 | CASAVRGRSYNEQFF
TRBV28 | CASSRLADSYEQYF
TRBV7-9 | CASSLMGEQFF
TRBV18 | CASSPTGGGTEPQHF
TRBV5-1 | CASSLEGGPGYNEQFF
TRBV19 | CATISGTRGTGELFF
TRBV2 | CASSDRDQNTGELFF
TRBV5-1 | CASSLRQEAEAFF
TRBV7-2 | CASSSDGTMVGEQYF
TRBV7-2 | CASSFRTGVMYGYTF
TRBV19 | CASSGTSGRAVYGNEQFF
TRBV21-1 | CASSPPGWDLNTEAFF
TRBV18 | CASSRLTDDEQFF
TRBV5-4 | CASSFKEDTQYF
TRBV5-1 | CASSLQGTSSDEQFF
TRBV19 | CASSIPRGRDTQYF
TRBV20-1 | CSAQQGTEAFF
TRBV4-2 | CASSQARGGTYNEQFF
TRBV29-1 | CSVEGQPNTEAFF
TRBV20-1 | CSVGDNYEQYF
TRBV19 | CASSINSVNTGELFF
TRBV7-9 | CASSPFGGRTEQYF
TRBV2 | CASGYSYEQYF
TRBV5-4 | CASSWKQGYQETQYF
TRBV28 | CASSTTPAVNEKLFF
TRBV7-9 | CASTLGGLHEQFF
TRBV5-1 | CASSLEAREAFF
TRBV2 | CASITGTIRTDTQYF